This T cell receptor (beta chain) comes out of a study of low-dose radiotherapy and immunotherapy resistance in tumors. The time point denotes: before trial treatment. With TRAV- and TRBV-specific primers, first-strand cDNA was made, covering the alpha and beta chains. The PCR that amplified TCRs ran for around 21 cycles, relying on a constant-region primer and a V-primer adapter. TCRdb used MiXCR to reprocess the reads, holding one entry per CDR3 protein. The sample carries over 65,000 distinct CDR3 sequences, roughly a sixth recorded once. The CDR3 has 13 residues. V dropped 8 bases and J dropped 1; count of bases not matched to a gene: 1.

The rearrangement uses TRBV12-3 or TRBV12-4 and TRBJ2-3, with 9 nucleotides matching TRBD2. This TCR derives from a male donor with prostate cancer. The sample consisted of PBMCs, taken before treatment. The CDR3 protein is CASRTSGTDTQYF. CDR3 coding DNA: TGTGCCAGCCGGACTAGCGGCACAGATACGCAGTATTTT.